This T cell receptor beta chain derives from a study of glioma-infiltrating T cells after dendritic cell vaccination (dated by TCRdb to 2016 to 2018). A note on the overall study: The cohort comprised around 15 glioblastoma patients from Phase I and II dendritic cell vaccination trials, 9 newly diagnosed and 6 with recurrent disease. Between the early 2000s and the early 2010s, the patients were given dendritic cell vaccination pulsed with autologous tumor lysate. The vaccine consisted of monocyte-derived dendritic cells cultured approximately seven days with IL-4 and GM-CSF, then pulsed overnight with autologous tumor lysate. Each patient got three intradermal injections of the dendritic cell vaccine, spaced at biweekly intervals, in the arm below the axilla. Tumor-infiltrating lymphocyte content was quantified and tumor and blood repertoires were compared in dendritic cell-vaccinated glioblastoma patients by deep sequencing of TCR beta CDR3 regions. Survival after dendritic cell vaccination was correlated with TCR sequencing metrics, including TIL content and tumor-blood repertoire overlap.

Notes on this clone: Its antigen is still unknown. Nothing much larger sits one base from this clone, and base qualities are not available.

Using the immunoSEQ assay, TCRB CDR3 regions were amplified from 1.5 to 2 micrograms of genomic DNA, or from all available DNA when less than that was on hand. For multiplex PCR, 60 forward primers for TCR V beta segments and 13 reverse primers for J beta segments were used. To estimate reads per starting template, synthetic control templates were spiked into each sample at limiting dilution. Reads of 87 bp were generated by sequencing on the Illumina HiSeq System. As for the authors' bioinformatics: PCR and sequencing errors were removed by a nearest neighbor algorithm that merged closely related sequences. TCR overlap was defined as the percentage of unique tumor TCR beta sequences that were also present in the same patient's peripheral blood. In its TCRdb copy, this immuneACCESS table keeps in-frame sequences only and misses some clones. Where compared with another copy, unresolved V genes explain less than half of these, and the others have no known cause. The V and J calls and clone size are taken from that table; D and trimming were inferred from the DNA. For this sample there are 110,000 or so clones; 90% appear just once. More than 2.5% of the sample belongs to the ten largest clones.

Compared with germline, V lacks 4 bases and J lacks 5 bases; bases without a gene match: 2. Reading from cysteine to phenylalanine, the CDR3 counts 13 amino acids. Just CDR3 DNA is preserved here, 39 bases in frame from base 1. Based on the germline V gene, the CDR1 and CDR2 sequences are KGHSH and LQKENI. Broader findings and caveats from the paper: The response model built on TCR overlap across three groups was characterized as speculative, with prospective validation still needed. The cohort was small and heterogeneous, few patients had complete blood and tumor sets, and even fewer had initial-recurrent tumor pairs. TCR clonality showed no direct relationship with survival, which suggests that a diverse polyclonal response may matter. Longer time to progression and overall survival after dendritic cell vaccination were predicted by higher estimated pretreatment TIL content.

The sample's time point label is to be understood as: after dendritic cell vaccination, including at tumor progression/relapse. Selection of patients required sufficient residual fresh-frozen tumor tissue and over two years of available survival data. Although molecular status otherwise differed among the glioblastoma patients, no patient had an isocitrate dehydrogenase mutation. PBMC were collected before vaccination, two weeks after the third vaccination, and at tumor progression if tumor progression occurred. Genomic DNA was extracted with the Qiagen DNeasy Blood extraction Kit. This chain is built from TRBV18 and TRBJ1-2; TRBD1 matches 9 bases in the middle. This receptor was identified in a human donor with glioblastoma. Sample: blood, taken after dendritic cell vaccination. The DNA is TGTGCCAGCTCACTTGGGACAGGGTATGGCTACACCTTC. Translated, it gives CASSLGTGYGYTF.